In this sample, the clone carrying this T cell receptor (beta chain) turned up a few times. Its matching antigen is unknown. Expressed TCRB transcripts were sequenced because the entire RNA isolate underwent reverse transcription. TCRdb's copy holds only in-frame clones and misses some; the assay was immunoSEQ multiplex PCR. This table has almost 350,000 clones, around 8% appearing once. CDR1 LGHNA and CDR2 YNFKEQ come from the germline V gene. There are 17 residues in the CDR3. V lost 0 bases, J lost 2 bases, and 16 bases lay in between. These data originate in a study of beta chain features in type 1 diabetes. CD4+ naive, central memory, regulatory and stem cell-like memory subsets were isolated by sorting on CD45RO/CCR7/CD25/CD127/CD95/CD27. Overall study results and limits: At VDJ recombination sites, type 1 diabetes patients had fewer insertions and more deleted nucleotides.

This TCR was sampled from a young woman in good health. The sample taken for sequencing was central memory CD4+ T cells from blood. This chain uses TRBV4-2 with TRBJ1-2; D perhaps matches TRBD1 (6 bases). CDR3 DNA: TGTGCCAGCAGCCAAGAGTTGTCCGACAGGTCCAACTATGGCTACACCTTC. Amino acid sequence: CASSQELSDRSNYGYTF.